This T cell receptor (beta chain) was identified during a study of shared clonotypes between healthy human individuals. About the study: The cohort comprised a couple of women and a few men. Their ages spanned 18 to 49 years.

The CDR3 sequence is 16 residues long. The trim removed 4 bases at V and 7 bases at J, leaving 12 bases unmatched. CDR1 is SGDLS and CDR2 is YYNGEE in the germline V gene. Sequenced by immunoSEQ multiplex PCR; TCRdb stores in-frame clones only, minus some. The sample contains roughly 2.5 million clones, 90% to 95% of which appear only once. This clone was recorded a few times. Sequenced sample: naive CD4+ T cells sorted from blood. The subset was: CD45RA+ positively selected. The sequence came from a man aged 18 to 29 in good health. The rearrangement links TRBV9 to TRBJ1-2; TRBD1 aligns across 11 bases. In DNA form, the CDR3 reads TGTGCCAGCAGCCCGCTGGGACAGGGGGGACCTAGTGGCTACACCTTC. Translating gives CASSPLGQGGPSGYTF.